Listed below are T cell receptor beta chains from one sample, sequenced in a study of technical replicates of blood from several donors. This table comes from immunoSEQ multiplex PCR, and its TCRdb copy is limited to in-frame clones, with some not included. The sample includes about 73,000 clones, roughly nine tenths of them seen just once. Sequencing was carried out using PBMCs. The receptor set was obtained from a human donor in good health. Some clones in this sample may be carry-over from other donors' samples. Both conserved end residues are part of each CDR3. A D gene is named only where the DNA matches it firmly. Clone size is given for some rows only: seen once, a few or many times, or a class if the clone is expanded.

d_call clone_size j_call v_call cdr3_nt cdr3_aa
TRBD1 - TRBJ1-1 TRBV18 TGTGCCAGCTCACCAATTTCAGGACAGGGTCGTGCTGAAGCTTTCTTT CASSPISGQGRAEAFF
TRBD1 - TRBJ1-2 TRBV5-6 TGTGCCAGCAGCTCGGTCAGGGGGTACTATGGCTACACCTTC CASSSVRGYYGYTF
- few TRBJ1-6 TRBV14 TGTGCCAGCAGCCATATAGGTAGCAGGGGAAGTTCACCCCTCCACTTT CASSHIGSRGSSPLHF
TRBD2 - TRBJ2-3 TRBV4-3 TGCGCCAGCAGCCAAGAGAGGACCCGGGGGGTAGATACGCAGTATTTT CASSQERTRGVDTQYF
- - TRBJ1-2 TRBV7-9 TGTGCCAGCAGCTTATTAACAGGTTATGGCTACACCTTC CASSLLTGYGYTF
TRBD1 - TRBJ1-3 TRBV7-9 TGTGCCAGCAGCCTAAACAGGGGAACCGGAAACACCATATATTTT CASSLNRGTGNTIYF
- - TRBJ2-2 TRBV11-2 TGTGCCAGCAGCCTCGGGGTAGCGCCCACCGGGGAGCTGTTTTTT CASSLGVAPTGELFF
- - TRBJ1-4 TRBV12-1 TGTGCCAGCAGGACGGGAAATAATAATGCAACTAATGAAAAACTGTTTTTT CASRTGNNNATNEKLFF
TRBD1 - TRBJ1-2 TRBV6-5 TGTGCCAGCAGTTACTCGAGACAGGGAGGAGGCTACACCTTC CASSYSRQGGGYTF
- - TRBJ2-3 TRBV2 TGTGCCAGCAGTGAATGGTCAGGTGGGACTCCCAAACCGTATTTT CASSEWSGGTPKPYF
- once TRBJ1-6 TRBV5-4 TGTGCCAGCAGCGGCCGGGACGGGAGCTCCTATAATTCACCCCTCCACTTT CASSGRDGSSYNSPLHF
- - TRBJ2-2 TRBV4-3 TGCGCCAGCAGCCAAGATCGTGGCAACACCGGGGAGCTGTTTTTT CASSQDRGNTGELFF
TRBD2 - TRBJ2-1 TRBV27 TGTGCCAGCAGTTGGACTAGCGGGAGCACTGAGCAGTTCTTC CASSWTSGSTEQFF
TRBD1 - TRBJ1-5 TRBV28 TGTGCCAGCAGTTTACAGGGGGCAAGTCAGCCCCAGCATTTT CASSLQGASQPQHF
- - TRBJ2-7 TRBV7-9 TGTGCCAGCAGCTCCGGGGAGTCCTACGAGCAGTACTTC CASSSGESYEQYF
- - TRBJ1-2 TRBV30 TGTGCCTGTGACCGGACTCACTATGGCTACACCTTC CACDRTHYGYTF
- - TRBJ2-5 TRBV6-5 TGTGCCAGCAGTTACAATAGAGGGGAGACCCAGTACTTC CASSYNRGETQYF
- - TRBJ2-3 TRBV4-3 TGCGCCAGCAGCCAAGAGTCTAGTGGAGATACGCAGTATTTT CASSQESSGDTQYF
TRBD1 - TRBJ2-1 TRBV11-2 TGTGCCAGCAGCCAAACGGACAGGTGGCCGAATGAGCAGTTCTTC CASSQTDRWPNEQFF
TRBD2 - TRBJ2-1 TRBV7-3 TGTGCCAGCAGCGTGGGACTAGCGGGATATGAGCAGTTCTTC CASSVGLAGYEQFF
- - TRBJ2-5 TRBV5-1 TGCGCCAGCGAATCGGGGTTCCAAGAGACCCAGTACTTC CASESGFQETQYF
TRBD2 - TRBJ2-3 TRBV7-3 TGTGCCAGCAGCTTAACGGCGGCTAGCGGAACCACCACAGATACGCAGTATTTT CASSLTAASGTTTDTQYF
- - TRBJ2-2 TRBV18 TGTGCCAGCTCCACCATAGGCCCGGGCACCGGGGAGCTGTTTTTT CASSTIGPGTGELFF
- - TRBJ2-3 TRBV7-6 TGTGCCAGCAGTTACCAACAGTCTAGCACAGATACGCAGTATTTT CASSYQQSSTDTQYF
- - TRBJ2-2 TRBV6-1 TGTGCCAGCCGAAGAACAGGTACTAACACCGGGGAGCTGTTTTTT CASRRTGTNTGELFF
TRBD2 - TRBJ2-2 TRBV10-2 TGCGCCAGCAGTGATCGCGGGAGAAAGACCGGGGAGCTGTTTTTT CASSDRGRKTGELFF
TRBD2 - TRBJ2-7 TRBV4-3 TGCGCCAGCAGCCAACCGGGACTAGCGTCCGAGCAGTACTTC CASSQPGLASEQYF
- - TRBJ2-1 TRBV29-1 TGCAGCACGGATCAAGACACCTACAATGAGCAGTTCTTC CSTDQDTYNEQFF
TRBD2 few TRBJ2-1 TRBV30 TGTGCCTGTGCGCGGACTAGCGGGAGGGCCAAGCAGTTCTTC CACARTSGRAKQFF
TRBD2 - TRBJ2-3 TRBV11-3 TGTGCCAGCAGCCTAGGGACTAGCGGAGTGGGTACGCAGTATTTT CASSLGTSGVGTQYF
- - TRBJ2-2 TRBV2 TGTGCCAGCAGTGAAGCGCGGACCGGGGAGCTGTTTTTT CASSEARTGELFF
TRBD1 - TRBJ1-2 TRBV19 TGTGCCAGTAGTGTGGACAGGGGCAGCGGCTACACCTTC CASSVDRGSGYTF
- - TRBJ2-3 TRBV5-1 TGCGCCAGCACCCCGGCCCTGCCGGACATCTACACAGATACGCAGTATTTT CASTPALPDIYTDTQYF
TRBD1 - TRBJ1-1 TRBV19 TGTGCCAGTAGTCTGAGGACAGGGGGCCCCCAAACTGAAGCTTTCTTT CASSLRTGGPQTEAFF
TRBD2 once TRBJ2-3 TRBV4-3 TGCGCCAGCAGCCAAGATCGGAATAGCGGGAGCACAGATACGCAGTATTTT CASSQDRNSGSTDTQYF
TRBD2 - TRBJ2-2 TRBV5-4 TGTGCCAGCAGCGCGGTAGCGGGGGGGCTTACCGGGGAGCTGTTTTTT CASSAVAGGLTGELFF
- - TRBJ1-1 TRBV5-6 TGTGCCAGCAGCTTGGACCCATTGTCGGGGAACACTGAAGCTTTCTTT CASSLDPLSGNTEAFF
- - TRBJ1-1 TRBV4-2 TGTGCCAGCAGCCAAGAAGGAGGGCTGAACACTGAAGCTTTCTTT CASSQEGGLNTEAFF
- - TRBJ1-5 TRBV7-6 TGTGCCAGCAGCAAGGGAGGGAACAATCAGCCCCAGCATTTT CASSKGGNNQPQHF
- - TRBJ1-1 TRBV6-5 TGTGCCAGCACCTACAGGTGGGGTCTCACTGAAGCTTTCTTT CASTYRWGLTEAFF
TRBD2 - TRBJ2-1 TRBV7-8 TGTGCCAGCAGCCAGGTGTTCGGGGGGAGCTCCTACAATGAGCAGTTCTTC CASSQVFGGSSYNEQFF
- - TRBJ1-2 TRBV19 TGTGCCAGTAGAGATGGTCAGGGCCGGGGCTACACCTTC CASRDGQGRGYTF
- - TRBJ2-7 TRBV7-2 TGTGCCAGCAGCCGTGGACAGATCTACGAGCAGTACTTC CASSRGQIYEQYF
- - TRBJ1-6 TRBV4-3 TGCGCCAGCAGCCTCGGACAGAATTCACCCCTCCACTTT CASSLGQNSPLHF
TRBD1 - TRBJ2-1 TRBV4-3 TGCGCCAGCAGCCAAAGTGTGGGGACAGGGGGCGTAAACTCCTACAATGAGCAGTTCTTC CASSQSVGTGGVNSYNEQFF
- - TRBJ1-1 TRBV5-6 TGTGCCAGCAGCTCCGGCTACGGCGGCCCTAAAGCTTTCTTT CASSSGYGGPKAFF
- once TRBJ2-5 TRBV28 TGTGCCAGCAGTCCCCAACTAGGGGGAGAGACCCAGTACTTC CASSPQLGGETQYF
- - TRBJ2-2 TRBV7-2 TGTGCCAGCAGCTTAGTTGGTAGAACGTTCACCGGGGAGCTGTTTTTT CASSLVGRTFTGELFF
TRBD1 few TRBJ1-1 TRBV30 TGTGCCTGGGACCGGGACAGGGGCCGCGGTAGTGAAGCTTTCTTT CAWDRDRGRGSEAFF
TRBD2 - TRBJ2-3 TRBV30 TGTGCCTGGAGTGTACTTAGCGGGAAAACAGATACGCAGTATTTT CAWSVLSGKTDTQYF